One sample yielded the 27 T cell receptor beta chains listed below, sequenced in a study of OX40 agonist ivuxolimab in advanced cancers. Produced via immunoSEQ multiplex PCR; TCRdb's table is partial and in-frame only. The sample has over 45,000 clones; roughly 89% are singletons. The sample in question was CD4+ or CD8+ T cells sorted from blood, obtained in a trial of the OX40 agonist ivuxolimab. The origin of the receptors is an adult with an advanced solid tumor such as melanoma, head and neck, liver or kidney cancer.

This sequence joins TRBV19 and TRBJ2-7; 8 nucleotides agree with TRBD1. This CDR3 is 15 amino acids long. Germline V gene data show CDR1 as LNHDA and CDR2 as SQIVND (reference sequence). The V segment lost 3 bases and the J segment 1 base; nucleotides outside the gene matches: 5. CDR3 coding DNA: TGTGCCAGTAGTATTACAGGGGGATTTTCCTACGAGCAGTACTTC. This encodes CASSITGGFSYEQYF.

This clone was observed once. The chain combines TRBV6-5 with TRBJ2-7; 11 positions match TRBD2. CDR3 size: 15 residues. V gave up 5 bases and J gave up 5 bases; unmatched junction bases: 8. Germline V CDR1 and CDR2: MNHEY, SVGAGI. CDR3 in DNA: TGTGCCAGCAGTGGCACTAGCGGGAGAATGGACGAGCAGTACTTC. Protein sequence: CASSGTSGRMDEQYF.

The genes are TRBV4-1 and TRBJ2-3, with a weak D call TRBD2 (5 bases). Germline-derived CDR1 and CDR2 are MGHRA and YSYEKL. V lost 0 bases, J lost 14 bases, and 21 bases lay in between. This CDR3 has 15 residues. The CDR3 loop reads CASSQDETFLAGLYF. In nucleotides, the CDR3 is TGCGCCAGCAGCCAAGATGAGACTTTTCTTGCGGGTCTGTATTTT.

J is TRBJ2-3 and V is TRBV4-2, with D unresolved. Trimming stripped 0 bases from V and 0 bases from J, with 13 bases between. Germline CDR1 is LGHNA and CDR2 is YNFKEQ. The CDR3 runs to 17 residues. CDR3 amino acids: CASSQDRASSSTDTQYF. In DNA form, the CDR3 reads TGTGCCAGCAGCCAAGATAGGGCATCCTCTAGCACAGATACGCAGTATTTT.

This clone was found once. V and J are TRBV6-1 and TRBJ2-7, with TRBD1 matching 9 bases. This CDR3 has 14 residues. In germline, CDR1 is MNHNS, CDR2 SASEGT. CDR3 sequence reads: CALIRGQGSYEQYF. The CDR3 bases are TGTGCACTGATTCGGGGACAGGGATCCTACGAGCAGTACTTC.

The chain joins TRBV15 to TRBJ2-5; TRBD2 might be the D (6 bases). The J call may not be correct, given that the DNA end is closer to TRBJ2-7. The germline gives CDR1 LNHNV, CDR2 YYDKDF (reference sequence). There are 15 residues in the CDR3. The chain's CDR3 is CATSRDPQGLSEQYF. As DNA, the CDR3 is TGTGCCACCAGCAGAGATCCTCAGGGACTTTCCGAGCAGTACTTC.

The V gene is TRBV19, the J gene TRBJ2-2; TRBD1 is a possible D gene (6 bases). Between the trimmed V and J ends, which lost 4 bases and 6 bases, there was a span of 9 bases. There are 13 residues in the CDR3. Looked up from germline, CDR1 is LNHDA and CDR2 is SQIVND (reference sequence). CDR3 residues: CASSNRVSGELFF. The CDR3 coding sequence is TGTGCCAGTAGTAACAGGGTTTCCGGGGAGCTGTTTTTT.

This sequence joins TRBV4-2 and TRBJ2-1; TRBD2 is a possible D gene (5 bases). Between the trimmed V and J ends, which lost 0 bases and 13 bases, there was a span of 16 bases. Germline CDR1 LGHNA, CDR2 YNFKEQ. The CDR3 runs 14 residues. The CDR3 nucleotides read TGTGCCAGCAGCCAAGATGGGAGAGTCTCGTTTCAGTTCTTC. It yields the protein CASSQDGRVSFQFF.

Here the CDR3 DNA reads TGTGCCAGCAGTCCTGGACAGGGGGATGGCTACACCTTC. Its translation is CASSPGQGDGYTF. V is TRBV6-6 and J is TRBJ1-2, with TRBD1 matching 10 bases. Losses at the gene ends were 5 bases for V and 6 bases for J; bases not matched to a gene: 3. Germline V gene lookup returns CDR1 MNHNY and CDR2 SVGAGI (reference sequence). The CDR3 contains 13 residues.

The genes are TRBV6-1 and TRBJ2-5; D gene unclear. The CDR3 runs to 15 residues. V was pared by 6 bases and J by 1 base, with 15 bases between. The germline V gene has CDR1 MNHNS and CDR2 SASEGT. The DNA for the CDR3 is TGTGCCAGCAGCCCATTGACGGGCACCCAAGAGACCCAGTACTTC. Encoded protein: CASSPLTGTQETQYF.

The J gene is TRBJ2-1, the V gene TRBV28; 9 nucleotides line up with TRBD2. With V trimmed by 4 bases and J by 4 bases, 8 bases remained unmatched. The CDR3 has 16 amino acids. Germline CDR1 is MDHEN and CDR2 is SYDVKM. The DNA of the CDR3 is TGTGCCAGCAGTTCATCCGGGACTAGCAAATACAATGAGCAGTTCTTC. It yields the protein CASSSSGTSKYNEQFF.

V and J are TRBV18 and TRBJ2-5; D gene uncertain. Germline CDR1 KGHSH, CDR2 LQKENI. Trimming shortened V by 3 bases and J by 3 bases, and 8 bases separated the two germline ends. CDR3 size: 13 residues. The CDR3 protein is CASSPRLEETQYF. DNA for the CDR3: TGTGCCAGCTCACCGAGGTTGGAAGAGACCCAGTACTTC.

The V call is TRBV19, the J call TRBJ2-1; maybe TRBD2 (6 bases). In germline, CDR1 is LNHDA, CDR2 SQIVND (reference sequence). The length of the CDR3 is 15 residues. Between the trimmed V and J ends, which lost 0 bases and 2 bases, there was a span of 8 bases. The CDR3 region is CASSIERLAYNEQFF. DNA of the CDR3: TGTGCCAGTAGTATAGAGAGACTAGCCTACAATGAGCAGTTCTTC.

The chain couples TRBV11-2 to TRBJ2-7; 9 bases align to TRBD2. From germline, CDR1 is SGHAT and CDR2 FQNNGV. V lost 3 bases to trimming and J lost 5 bases; unmatched junction nucleotides: 8. There are 15 residues in the CDR3. The CDR3 sequence: CASSFSGLAIHEQYF. CDR3 nucleotide sequence: TGTGCCAGCAGCTTTTCGGGACTAGCCATCCACGAGCAGTACTTC.

The chain carries TRBV2 and TRBJ2-3; 8 nucleotides agree with TRBD1. V trimming: 6 bases; J trimming: 5 bases; junction bases outside the gene matches: 19. The CDR3 is 18 amino acids. Germline-derived CDR1 and CDR2 are SNHLY and FYNNEI. The CDR3 spells CASSRDRSSPRSQDTQYF. The CDR3 nucleotides read TGTGCCAGCAGCCGGGACAGGAGCTCCCCCCGATCCCAAGATACGCAGTATTTT.

This sequence joins TRBV11-2 and TRBJ1-1; D not resolved. The germline CDR1 and CDR2 sequences are SGHAT and FQNNGV. This CDR3 region has 14 residues. V gave up 4 bases and J gave up 4 bases, with 13 bases separating them. This CDR3 is CASSSDGFVTEAFF. The CDR3 DNA follows: TGTGCCAGCAGCTCGGACGGGTTTGTCACTGAAGCTTTCTTT.

This chain joins TRBV28 and TRBJ1-5; TRBD1 is a possible D gene (5 bases). CDR1 is MDHEN, CDR2 SYDVKM, per germline. V lost 7 bases, J lost 7 bases, and 17 bases lay in between. The CDR3 is 14 residues long. The CDR3 DNA reads TGTGCCAGCACCTTCAGGGTGTTGCGGCAGCCCCAGCATTTT. This sequence encodes CASTFRVLRQPQHF.

The rearrangement uses TRBV5-6 and TRBJ2-7; D is uncertain. The CDR3 contains 14 residues. Germline V gene lookup returns CDR1 SGHDT and CDR2 YYEEEE. Trimming stripped 4 bases from V and 1 base from J, with 12 bases between. The CDR3 region has the DNA TGTGCCAGCAGCGCCCCCCCCGGATCCTACGAGCAGTACTTC. It translates to CASSAPPGSYEQYF. Full variable domain (outside the CDR3, taken from reference TRBV5-6 and TRBJ2-7): DAGVTQSPTHLIKTRGQQVTLRCSPKSGHDTVSWYQQALGQGPQFIFQYYEEEERQRGNFPDRFSGHQFPNYSSELNVNALLLGDSALYLCASSAPPGSYEQYFGPGTRLTVT.

This rearrangement joins TRBV5-1 to TRBJ1-1; D remains ambiguous. This CDR3 is built from 13 residues. The V and J ends lost 1 base and 5 bases respectively, with 9 bases between them. Germline V gene sequence: CDR1 SGHRS, CDR2 YFSETQ. Written as DNA, the CDR3 is TGCGCCAGCAGCTTGTTTGAAGGGACTGAAGCTTTCTTT. Protein: CASSLFEGTEAFF.

V and J are TRBV6-6 and TRBJ2-3; D is possibly TRBD1 or TRBD2 (5 bases each). Germline loops: CDR1 MNHNY, CDR2 SVGAGI (reference sequence). Deletions cut 2 bases from V and 1 base from J, with 10 bases between. There are 15 residues in the CDR3. CDR3 in DNA: TGTGCCAGCAGTTACACCGGGGCGGGCACAGATACGCAGTATTTT. Its protein is CASSYTGAGTDTQYF.

CDR3 sequence reads: CASSPWGDYEQYF. The CDR3 DNA reads TGTGCCAGCAGTCCCTGGGGGGACTACGAGCAGTACTTC. The J gene is TRBJ2-7, the V gene TRBV27, with a tentative D call TRBD2 (6 bases). V was trimmed by 5 bases and J by 3 bases, leaving 11 bases between them. The length of the CDR3 is 13 residues. CDR1 and CDR2 from the germline V gene are MNHEY and SMNVEV (reference sequence).

The rearrangement links TRBV6-6 to TRBJ1-4, with D unclear. V was cut by 3 bases and J by 7 bases, with 6 bases left in between. Looked up from germline, CDR1 is MNHNY and CDR2 is SVGAGI (reference sequence). The CDR3 loop spans 12 amino acids. The CDR3 reads CASSYEGEKLFF. CDR3 sequence (DNA): TGTGCCAGCAGTTATGAGGGTGAAAAACTGTTTTTT.

This clone appeared a single time. This sequence joins TRBV6-8 and TRBJ2-1; D gene uncertain. V shed 4 bases and J shed 8 bases, with 9 bases lying between them. Germline lookup yields CDR1 MNHGY and CDR2 SAAAGT. This CDR3 contains 12 residues. This CDR3 reads CASSLSVDEQFF. Here the CDR3 DNA reads TGTGCCAGCAGTTTGTCCGTCGATGAGCAGTTCTTC.

The V gene is TRBV29-1, the J gene TRBJ2-4; D uncertain. This CDR3 contains 13 residues. V gave up 1 base and J gave up 0 bases, with 4 bases separating them. The V gene's germline CDR1 is SQVTM and CDR2 ANQGSEA. The CDR3 region is CSVEGGAKNIQYF. DNA of the CDR3: TGCAGCGTTGAAGGAGGAGCCAAAAACATTCAGTACTTC.

The chain carries TRBV2 and TRBJ2-2, with 8 bases aligning to TRBD1. Germline CDR1 SNHLY, CDR2 FYNNEI. The CDR3 contains 14 residues. The junction had 10 bases not matched to a gene; V was cut back by 9 bases and J by 7 bases. The DNA for the CDR3 is TGTGCCAGTTCCGGGACAGGATTTATCGGGGAGCTGTTTTTT. Residues: CASSGTGFIGELFF.

The rearrangement uses TRBV7-8 and TRBJ2-3; 15 bases agree with TRBD2. CDR1 and CDR2 from the germline V gene are SGHVS and FQNEAQ. CDR3 length equals 18 residues. Trimming removed 0 bases from V and 5 bases from J; junction bases left unmatched: 6. The DNA for the CDR3 is TGTGCCAGCAGCTTAGCGAAGGGACTAGCGGGAGGTGGAGATACGCAGTATTTT. Amino acids: CASSLAKGLAGGGDTQYF. Looking up the rest from reference TRBV7-8 and TRBJ2-3 gives the full variable domain: GAGVSQSPRYKVAKRGQDVALRCDPISGHVSLFWYQQALGQGPEFLTYFQNEAQLDKSGLPSDRFFAERPEGSVSTLKIQRTQQEDSAVYLCASSLAKGLAGGGDTQYFGPGTRLTVL.

V gene TRBV6-5 combines with J gene TRBJ1-4; TRBD1 matches at 9 bases. This CDR3 is 13 amino acids long. V was clipped by 8 bases and J by 5 bases; unmatched bases: 3. Germline CDR1 is MNHEY and CDR2 is SVGAGI. For the CDR3, the DNA is TGTGCCAGCGCCGACAGGGGGAATGAAAAACTGTTTTTT. Translated, it gives CASADRGNEKLFF.